This TCR beta chain was identified in a study of shared clonotypes between healthy human individuals. The ends were cut back, 4 bases at V and 4 bases at J, with 7 bases in the middle. Germline V gene data show CDR1 as SGHDT and CDR2 as YYEEEE. This CDR3 spans 12 amino acids. Remarks on this clone: Its antigen remains unidentified.

Whole-study results and caveats: Large sequencing depth failed to make sorted-subset sequencing complete, rarefaction showed.

Sequencing was performed with immunoSEQ multiplex PCR; in TCRdb, only in-frame clones are kept and a portion is missing. Of 1.6 million or so clones in the sample, about 98.5% are singletons; the top ten hold 0.36%. This sequence joins TRBV5-6 and TRBJ2-3; a weak D match, TRBD1 (5 bases). The sequence was collected from a young man in good health. The sequenced sample consisted of naive CD4+ T cells sorted from blood. Subset defined: CD45RA+ positively selected. CDR3 loop: CASSPGPDTQYF. CDR3 in DNA: TGTGCCAGCAGCCCAGGGCCAGATACGCAGTATTTT.